The 19 T cell receptor beta chains in this list originate from one sample, sequenced in a study of patients and donors after allogeneic stem cell transplantation. TCRdb itself ran the RT-PCR reads through MiXCR, one entry per CDR3 protein. This table has 2,500 or so distinct CDR3 sequences, around a sixth appearing once. The sequenced sample was blood, either unsorted or a sorted T cell fraction (not recorded which). These receptors came from a human donor who was either an allogeneic HSCT recipient or a stem cell or donor lymphocyte infusion donor (not recorded which). It is not recorded whose cells these are; they may come from a transplant donor.

This clonotype was detected only a few times. The chain couples TRBV2 to TRBJ2-7; perhaps TRBD2 as D (6 bases). Trimming pared 3 bases from V and 7 bases from J, leaving 13 bases between. CDR3 length: 13 residues. Looked up from germline, CDR1 is SNHLY and CDR2 is FYNNEI. CDR3 residues: CASSDNRRGEQYF. The CDR3, as DNA: TGTGCCAGCAGTGACAACAGGAGGGGTGAGCAGTACTTC.

This clonotype was seen more than once but under ten times. The chain is built from TRBV5-1 and TRBJ1-1; 7 bases align to TRBD1. Trimming cost V 4 bases and J 6 bases; bases outside gene matches: 12. Germline assignment: CDR1 SGHRS and CDR2 YFSETQ. The CDR3 consists of 15 residues. Here the CDR3 reads CASSDPKGQLPEAFF. DNA of the CDR3: TGCGCCAGCAGCGACCCCAAGGGACAGCTTCCTGAAGCTTTCTTT.

A few counts support this clonotype. The V gene is TRBV7-3, the J gene TRBJ2-6, with 13 bases matching TRBD2. With V trimmed by 5 bases and J by 2 bases, 3 bases remained unmatched. This CDR3 region has 17 residues. From germline, CDR1 is SGHTA and CDR2 FQGTGA. CDR3 amino acids: CASSLGTSGTGANVLTF. CDR3 DNA sequence: TGTGCCAGCAGCCTAGGGACTAGCGGGACTGGGGCCAACGTCCTGACTTTC.

This clonotype is labeled medium-sized. The gene calls are TRBV29-1 and TRBJ2-6; D not resolved. V was clipped by 4 bases and J by 4 bases, with 5 bases between them. The CDR3 runs to 12 residues. CDR1 is SQVTM, CDR2 ANQGSEA, per germline. The CDR3 loop reads CSVGLGANVLTF. The CDR3 bases are TGCAGCGTTGGGCTAGGGGCCAACGTCCTGACTTTC.

The chain uses TRBV7-3 and TRBJ2-1; the match to TRBD2 covers 9 bases. The V and J ends lost 6 bases and 4 bases, in that order; junction bases with no gene match: 10. The CDR3 length is 16 residues. CDR1 SGHTA and CDR2 FQGTGA come from the germline V gene. The CDR3 loop reads CASSLDPAGGYNEQFF. CDR3 bases: TGTGCCAGCAGTTTAGACCCAGCGGGAGGTTACAATGAGCAGTTCTTC.

The gene calls are TRBV5-4 and TRBJ2-7; the match to TRBD2 covers 13 bases. Trimming at V came to 4 bases and at J to 1 base, leaving 2 bases not matched to a gene. CDR1 SGHNT and CDR2 YYREEE come from the germline V gene (reference sequence). This CDR3 region has 15 residues. In DNA form, the CDR3 reads TGTGCCAGCAGCCCGGGACTAGCGGGATCCTACGAGCAGTACTTC. This gives the protein CASSPGLAGSYEQYF.

In this sample, this clonotype turned up a few times. The J gene is TRBJ2-7, the V gene TRBV5-1, with D possibly being TRBD1 (6 bases). The CDR3 runs 14 residues. V gave up 4 bases and J gave up 0 bases, with 11 bases separating them. The germline V gene encodes CDR1 SGHRS and CDR2 YFSETQ. In DNA form, the CDR3 reads TGCGCCAGCAGCCTGCAGGGGAACTCCTACGAGCAGTACTTC. This gives the protein CASSLQGNSYEQYF.

This clonotype was recorded once. This chain uses TRBV6-2 or TRBV6-3 with TRBJ2-1; a possible D gene is TRBD2 (5 bases). Deletions cut 6 bases from V and 0 bases from J, with 12 bases between. Germline loops: CDR1 MNHEY, CDR2 SVGEGT. The CDR3 is 15 residues long. CDR3 bases: TGTGCCAGCAGATCACTAGGGAGCTCCTACAATGAGCAGTTCTTC. Protein product: CASRSLGSSYNEQFF.

This chain connects TRBV4-3 to TRBJ2-3; 10 bases line up with TRBD2. In germline, CDR1 is LGHNA, CDR2 YSLEER. The length of the CDR3 is 18 residues. J gave up 2 bases and V 2 bases, and 10 bases lay outside the gene matches. The CDR3 coding sequence is TGCGCCAGCAGCCAATGGTCGGGACTAGCGTCTGTCACAGATACGCAGTATTTT. It yields the protein CASSQWSGLASVTDTQYF.

This clonotype has only a few counts. The CDR3 reads CASTASGLNTGELFF. As DNA, the CDR3 is TGTGCCAGCACCGCTAGCGGGCTCAACACCGGGGAGCTGTTTTTT. The chain is built from TRBV12-3 or TRBV12-4 and TRBJ2-2; 8 positions agree with TRBD2. Trimming cost V 7 bases and J 2 bases; bases outside gene matches: 6. The CDR3 loop spans 15 amino acids.

The rearrangement joins TRBV5-6 to TRBJ1-2; D may be TRBD1 (5 bases). The CDR3 is made up of 15 amino acids. V lost 4 bases and J 4 bases, leaving 17 bases between the germline ends. Germline-derived CDR1 and CDR2 are SGHDT and YYEEEE. The CDR3 here is CASSPPTATSYGYTF. The DNA for the CDR3 is TGTGCCAGCAGCCCGCCGACAGCCACTTCCTATGGCTACACCTTC.

The J gene is TRBJ2-1, the V gene TRBV9, with TRBD1 matching 7 bases. V shed 0 bases and J 6 bases; nucleotides not matched to a gene: 6. CDR1 and CDR2 (germline): SGDLS, YYNGEE. This CDR3 has 15 amino acids. CDR3 in DNA: TGTGCCAGCAGCGTAGGGGGGACAGAACTCAATGAGCAGTTCTTC. This sequence encodes CASSVGGTELNEQFF.

This clonotype is deemed medium-sized. The V gene is TRBV7-3, the J gene TRBJ2-2; perhaps TRBD2 as D (5 bases). CDR1 is SGHTA, CDR2 FQGTGA, per germline. The CDR3 extends over 15 amino acids. Trimming pared 2 bases from V and 2 bases from J, leaving 9 bases between. Written as DNA, the CDR3 is TGTGCCAGCAGCTTAGGACTTCTAAACACCGGGGAGCTGTTTTTT. The encoded protein is CASSLGLLNTGELFF.

By share, this clonotype ranks as medium-sized (0.01 to 0.1%). The chain is built from TRBV5-1 and TRBJ2-5, with TRBD2 identical over 7 bases. V lost 2 bases and J lost 2; bases outside the gene matches: 9. Germline CDR1 and CDR2: SGHRS and YFSETQ. The CDR3 runs 16 residues. The CDR3 bases are TGCGCCAGCAGCTTTCCTAGCGGAGGTCTACAAGAGACCCAGTACTTC. Translating gives CASSFPSGGLQETQYF.

This chain joins TRBV27 and TRBJ1-1; D remains unclear. The CDR3 is 12 residues long. The V gene lost 2 bases and the J gene lost 12 bases, with 13 bases spanning the gap. Germline CDR1 reads MNHEY; CDR2 reads SMNVEV (reference sequence). This CDR3 is CASSLRRPGPFF. In DNA, the CDR3 is TGTGCCAGCAGTTTACGACGCCCCGGGCCTTTCTTT.

This clonotype was counted only a few times. The chain carries TRBV7-2 and TRBJ2-7; maybe TRBD1 (6 bases). Germline values: CDR1 SGHTA, CDR2 FQGNSA. The CDR3 has 13 residues. Trimming left V 3 bases short and J 3 bases short, with 9 bases between. The CDR3 here is CASSFRQDYEQYF. CDR3 bases: TGTGCCAGCAGCTTTAGACAGGACTACGAGCAGTACTTC.

By share, this clonotype counts as medium-sized (0.01 to 0.1%). The V gene is TRBV7-6, the J gene TRBJ2-3; D gene unclear. The CDR3 runs 12 residues. The V gene's germline CDR1 is SGHVS and CDR2 FNYEAQ. V was shortened by 2 bases and J by 6 bases, with 6 bases between the two germline ends. This CDR3 is CASSLRYDTQYF. CDR3 bases: TGTGCCAGCAGCTTAAGATACGATACGCAGTATTTT.

Relative to its sample, this clonotype is medium-sized (0.01 to 0.1%). This chain uses TRBV29-1 with TRBJ2-1; no firm D call. Trimming left V 5 bases short and J 2 bases short, with 10 bases between. Germline values: CDR1 SQVTM, CDR2 ANQGSEA. CDR3 length equals 13 residues. CDR3 bases: TGCAGCGTTAAAAATGCCGCCTACAATGAGCAGTTCTTC. Translating gives CSVKNAAYNEQFF.

The gene calls are TRBV19 and TRBJ2-2; the D is unclear. CDR1 and CDR2 (germline): LNHDA, SQIVND (reference sequence). The CDR3 length is 15 residues. V dropped 5 bases and J dropped 0 bases, with 10 bases sitting between them. CDR3 nucleotides: TGTGCCAGTAGTGGGCGCACCGCGAACACCGGGGAGCTGTTTTTT. Encoded protein: CASSGRTANTGELFF.